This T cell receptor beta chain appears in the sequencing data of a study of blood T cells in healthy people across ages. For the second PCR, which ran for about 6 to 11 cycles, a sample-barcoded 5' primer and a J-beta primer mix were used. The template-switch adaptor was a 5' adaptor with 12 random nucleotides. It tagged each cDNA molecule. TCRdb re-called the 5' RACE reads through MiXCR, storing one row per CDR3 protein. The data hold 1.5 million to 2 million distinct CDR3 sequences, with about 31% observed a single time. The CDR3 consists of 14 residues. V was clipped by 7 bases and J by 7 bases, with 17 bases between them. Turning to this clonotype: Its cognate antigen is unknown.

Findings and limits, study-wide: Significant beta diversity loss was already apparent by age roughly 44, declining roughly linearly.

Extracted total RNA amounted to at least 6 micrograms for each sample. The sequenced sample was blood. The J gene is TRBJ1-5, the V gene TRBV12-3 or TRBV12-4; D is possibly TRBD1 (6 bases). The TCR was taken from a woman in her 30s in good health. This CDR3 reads CASTQTGINQPQHF. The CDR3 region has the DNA TGTGCCAGCACTCAAACAGGGATCAACCAGCCCCAGCATTTT.